Listed below are T cell receptor beta chains from one sample, sequenced in a study of T-cell reconstitution after alpha-beta-depleted transplantation in children. TCRdb re-derived calls from the PCR reads in MiXCR, one entry per CDR3 protein. The sample records some 120,000 distinct CDR3 sequences, around 23% being singletons. The source material was PBMCs, mostly from graft donor cells, sampled 180 days after TCRalphabeta/CD19-depleted stem cell transplant. These receptors all come from a male patient aged 2-15 years who had a stem cell transplant for chronic granulomatous disease, so the T cells may come from the graft donor. Both conserved end residues are part of each CDR3. D genes are given only for firm matches. Clone size is stated in some rows and not others, as once, few, many or a class when expanded.

size | J | V | D | CDR3 | DNA
few | TRBJ2-1 | TRBV19 | TRBD2 | CASSSGRGYNEQFF | TGTGCCAGTAGTAGCGGGAGGGGGTACAATGAGCAGTTCTTC
many | TRBJ2-1 | TRBV20-1 | TRBD2 | CSARGVTSGRAHEQFF | TGCAGTGCTAGAGGAGTGACTAGCGGGAGGGCCCATGAGCAGTTCTTC
few | TRBJ2-3 | TRBV10-3 | - | CAISESSWGSVRDTQYF | TGTGCCATCAGTGAGTCTAGTTGGGGTAGCGTCAGAGATACGCAGTATTTT
many | TRBJ1-2 | TRBV7-9 | - | CASSFFGGQDYGYTF | TGTGCCAGCAGCTTTTTCGGGGGGCAGGACTATGGCTACACCTTC
many | TRBJ2-3 | TRBV7-8 | - | CASSHRDSITDTQYF | TGTGCCAGCAGCCACCGGGACTCTATCACAGATACGCAGTATTTT
many | TRBJ1-5 | TRBV6-1 | TRBD1 | CATTDRAGFGQPQHF | TGTGCCACCACGGACAGGGCGGGTTTTGGGCAGCCCCAGCATTTT
many | TRBJ2-1 | TRBV29-1 | - | CSVKRGGFYNEQFF | TGCAGCGTTAAAAGAGGGGGGTTCTACAATGAGCAGTTCTTC
few | TRBJ2-2 | TRBV12-3/TRBV12-4 | - | CASSPTANTGELFF | TGTGCCAGCAGCCCGACAGCGAACACCGGGGAGCTGTTTTTT
many | TRBJ1-4 | TRBV5-5 | - | CASSLRTHEKLFF | TGTGCCAGCAGCCTAAGGACGCATGAAAAACTGTTTTTT
few | TRBJ2-7 | TRBV6-5 | - | CASSFTTSGTEQYF | TGTGCCAGCAGTTTCACCACATCAGGGACCGAGCAGTACTTC
- | TRBJ1-2 | TRBV12-3/TRBV12-4 | TRBD1 | CASSLTGGWYGYTF | TGTGCCAGCAGTCTGACAGGGGGATGGTATGGCTACACCTTC
- | TRBJ2-1 | TRBV20-1 | TRBD2 | CSASRAGEMNEQFF | TGCAGTGCTAGCAGGGCGGGAGAAATGAATGAGCAGTTCTTC